These T cell receptor beta chains were read from a single sample in a study of T cell responses to AZD1222 COVID-19 vaccine. TCRdb's table, derived via immunoSEQ multiplex PCR, lists solely in-frame clones and lacks some. The table records over 75,000 clones, 80% to 90% of them present only once. The material was peripheral blood, obtained on day 0 of AZD1222 vaccination. Receptor source: an adult in good health. Each CDR3 is given with its conserved first and last residue. A D gene is named only where the DNA matches it firmly. Clone size is shown for a subset of rows, as once, few, many or a class of expanded clone.

size,D,J,V,DNA,CDR3
few,.,TRBJ1-1,TRBV10-1,TGCGCCAGCAGTGCGACACTGAACACTGAAGCTTTCTTT,CASSATLNTEAFF
.,.,TRBJ1-2,TRBV7-2,TGTGCCAGCCAAGATTCAGGGCGGCCCTTCTATGGCTACACCTTC,CASQDSGRPFYGYTF
.,.,TRBJ1-3,TRBV5-1,TGCGCCAGCAGCTTGGCCTCGACAGACTCTGGAAACACCATATATTTT,CASSLASTDSGNTIYF
.,TRBD1,TRBJ1-4,TRBV5-1,TGCGCCAGCAGCCCGTCGGGACAGGGGAGTAATGAAAAACTGTTTTTT,CASSPSGQGSNEKLFF
.,.,TRBJ2-3,TRBV6-1,TGTGCCAGCAGTGAAACAGGATGGCGTACAGATACGCAGTATTTT,CASSETGWRTDTQYF
.,.,TRBJ1-1,TRBV19,TGTGCCAGTAGTATAGACTTTGGACGGACGAACACTGAAGCTTTCTTT,CASSIDFGRTNTEAFF
.,.,TRBJ1-6,TRBV14,TGTGCCAGCACACGGGACCCCTCGTATAATTCACCCCTCCACTTT,CASTRDPSYNSPLHF
.,.,TRBJ1-3,TRBV7-2,TGTGCCAGCAGGCCAACCGGGAGCTCTGGAAACACCATATATTTT,CASRPTGSSGNTIYF
.,.,TRBJ2-6,TRBV11-3,TGTGCCAGCAGCTTAGATCCCGGTCTCCGAGGGGAATTATTCTCTGGGGCCAACGTCCTGACTTTC,CASSLDPGLRGELFSGANVLTF
.,.,TRBJ1-1,TRBV3-1/TRBV3-2,TGTGCCAGCAGCCAAGTCGGTTCCGGATGGAACACTGAAGCTTTCTTT,CASSQVGSGWNTEAFF
.,.,TRBJ2-5,TRBV28,TGTGCCAGCAGTGAAGTTGGCGTCGGCCAAGAGACCCAGTACTTC,CASSEVGVGQETQYF
.,TRBD2,TRBJ2-7,TRBV28,TGTGCCAGCACCCTAGCGGGACCCGTTAGGGAGCAGTACTTC,CASTLAGPVREQYF
.,.,TRBJ1-5,TRBV3-1/TRBV3-2,TGTGCCAGCAGCCAAGGGATCGGGTTCAATCAGCCCCAGCATTTT,CASSQGIGFNQPQHF
.,TRBD2,TRBJ2-1,TRBV28,TGTGCCAGCAGTACCGGGACTAGCGAGATAGGGCAGTTCTTC,CASSTGTSEIGQFF
.,.,TRBJ2-2,TRBV28,TGTGCCAGCAGTTTTACGGGCAGAAACACCGGGGAGCTGTTTTTT,CASSFTGRNTGELFF
.,.,TRBJ1-2,TRBV2,TGTGCCAGCAGTGAAGCGCAGGGGCTCTATGGCTACACCTTC,CASSEAQGLYGYTF
.,TRBD2,TRBJ2-7,TRBV4-1,TGCGCCAGCAGCTCATTAATAGCGGGAGGGCCAAAGTACTTC,CASSSLIAGGPKYF
.,TRBD2,TRBJ2-1,TRBV19,TGTGCCAGCCACGATGTGGGGGGGTCCTACAATGAGCAGTTCTTC,CASHDVGGSYNEQFF
.,TRBD2,TRBJ2-5,TRBV19,TGTGCCAGTAGCCTAGCGGGAGGAATCGGGCAAGAGACCCAGTACTTC,CASSLAGGIGQETQYF
.,.,TRBJ1-2,TRBV30,TGTGCCTGGACCAGCAACCTGGCCCTGGATGGCTACACCTTC,CAWTSNLALDGYTF
.,TRBD2,TRBJ2-5,TRBV28,TGTGCCAGCAGTAGTACGGGACTAGCGGATCGAGCTCCTGAAGAGACCCAGTACTTC,CASSSTGLADRAPEETQYF
.,TRBD1,TRBJ2-7,TRBV7-9,TGTGCCAGCAGCCTCAGAACCGGGACAGGGTCCTACGAGCAGTACTTC,CASSLRTGTGSYEQYF